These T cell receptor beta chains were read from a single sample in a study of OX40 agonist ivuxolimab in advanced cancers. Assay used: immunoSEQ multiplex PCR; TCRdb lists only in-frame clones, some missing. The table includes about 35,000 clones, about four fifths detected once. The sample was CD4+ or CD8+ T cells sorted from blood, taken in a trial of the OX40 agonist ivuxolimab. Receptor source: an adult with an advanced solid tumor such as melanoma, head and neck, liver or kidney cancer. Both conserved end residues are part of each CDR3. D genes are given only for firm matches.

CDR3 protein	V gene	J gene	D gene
CASSLALADTEAFF	TRBV7-8	TRBJ1-1	NA
CATRGAGTEAFF	TRBV6-5	TRBJ1-1	NA
CASSSRVSGANVLTF	TRBV9	TRBJ2-6	NA
CASSPRGWNTEAFF	TRBV5-1	TRBJ1-1	TRBD1
CASSLGIQETQYF	TRBV7-7	TRBJ2-5	NA
CASSFGSGAYEQYF	TRBV7-8	TRBJ2-7	NA
CASSQSMKSRGYEQYF	TRBV23-1	TRBJ2-7	NA
CASSGTGSYEQYF	TRBV11-2	TRBJ2-7	TRBD1
CASSQEGPVLWPQHF	TRBV4-1	TRBJ1-5	NA
CSVGASSRHTDTQYF	TRBV29-1	TRBJ2-3	NA
CASSLSVDYYGYTF	TRBV27	TRBJ1-2	NA
CASSPGSRSSGDTIYF	TRBV18	TRBJ1-3	NA
CASSTLPGAGSPLHF	TRBV27	TRBJ1-6	NA
CATKGNEEKLFF	TRBV15	TRBJ1-4	NA
CASSGTGGGGELFF	TRBV19	TRBJ2-2	TRBD1
CASRVDSFNQPQHF	TRBV28	TRBJ1-5	NA
CASRLGQGGYQPQHF	TRBV6-6	TRBJ1-5	TRBD1
CATFSGSLLNTEAFF	TRBV28	TRBJ1-1	NA
CASSLFFWTGNYEQYF	TRBV28	TRBJ2-7	TRBD1
CASSLRQGAFF	TRBV28	TRBJ1-1	TRBD1
CSVEDSGTGRYEQYF	TRBV29-1	TRBJ2-7	TRBD1
CASSPGLAGYNEQFF	TRBV27	TRBJ2-1	TRBD2
CAWSDTGWTEAFF	TRBV30	TRBJ1-1	NA
CAISELGQSSYEQYF	TRBV10-3	TRBJ2-7	NA